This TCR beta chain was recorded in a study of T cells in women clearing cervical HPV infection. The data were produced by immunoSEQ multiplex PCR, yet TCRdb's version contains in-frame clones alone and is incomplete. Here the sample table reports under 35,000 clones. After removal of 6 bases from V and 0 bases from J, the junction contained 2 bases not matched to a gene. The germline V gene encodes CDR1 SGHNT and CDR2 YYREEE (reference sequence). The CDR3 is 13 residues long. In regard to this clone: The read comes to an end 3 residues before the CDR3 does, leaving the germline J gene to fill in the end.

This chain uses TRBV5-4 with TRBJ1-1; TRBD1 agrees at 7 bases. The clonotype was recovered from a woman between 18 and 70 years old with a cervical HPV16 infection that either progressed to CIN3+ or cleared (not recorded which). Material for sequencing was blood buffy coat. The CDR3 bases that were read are TGTGCCAGCACGGGACAGATGAACACTGAA. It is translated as CASTGQMNTE. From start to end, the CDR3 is CASTGQMNTEAFF.